This T cell receptor (beta chain) comes out of a study of T cells in Graves' hyperthyroidism and ophthalmopathy. The overall study: Peripheral blood samples were taken at initial diagnosis, prior to any treatment.

Orbital computed tomography, thyroid ultrasound, serum thyroxine and TRAb, and clinical symptoms together informed the diagnoses. This clonotype was found a few times. V lost 0 bases and J 2 bases, leaving 11 bases between the germline ends. The CDR3 contains 17 residues. The germline V gene has CDR1 LGHDT and CDR2 YNNKEL (reference sequence). It was RNA transcripts that yielded the amplified TCR beta CDR3 regions. When the TCR CDR3 underwent first-round RT-PCR, the HTBI primer set was used. TCRdb re-called the multiplex PCR reads with MiXCR, one entry per CDR3 protein. The data hold some 560,000 distinct CDR3 sequences, with 15% to 19% observed a single time.

This clonotype was sampled from a woman under 40 with Graves' hyperthyroidism. V usage is TRBV3-1 and J usage is TRBJ1-6; D is perhaps TRBD1 (5 bases). The sequenced material came from blood. CDR3 amino acids: CASSQDFGGTYNSPLHF. As DNA, the CDR3 is TGTGCCAGCAGCCAAGATTTCGGGGGAACCTATAATTCACCCCTCCACTTT.